A single sample gave rise to the 32 T cell receptor beta chains below, sequenced in a study of T cells after yellow fever vaccination. Each CDR3 protein gets one entry after TCRdb re-called the 5' RACE reads with MiXCR. The sample contains fewer than 150,000 distinct CDR3 sequences, about 7.8% of which appear only once. The sample was CD4+ T cells sorted from PBMCs, taken around 45 days after the first yellow fever vaccination. These receptors originate from a man aged 18 to 30 who received the YFV17D yellow fever vaccine.

This clonotype was seen repeatedly, ten times or more. The chain has TRBV7-2 and TRBJ2-3, with a tentative D call TRBD2 (7 bases). CDR3 length: 15 amino acids. Trimming removed 2 bases from V and 3 bases from J, with 12 bases in between. Germline V gene data show CDR1 as SGHTA and CDR2 as FQGNSA. CDR3 in amino acids: CASSLPGGRTDTQYF. Here the CDR3 DNA reads TGTGCCAGCAGCTTACCGGGGGGCCGTACAGATACGCAGTATTTT. The full variable domain, its missing parts supplied by reference TRBV7-2 and TRBJ2-3, is GAGVSQSPSNKVTEKGKDVELRCDPISGHTALYWYRQSLGQGLEFLIYFQGNSAPDKSGLPSDRFSAERTGGSVSTLTIQRTQQEDSAVYLCASSLPGGRTDTQYFGPGTRLTVL.

This clonotype came up a few times. The V gene is TRBV5-4, the J gene TRBJ2-5, with 7 nucleotides matching TRBD1. V lost 1 base and J lost 1; bases outside the gene matches: 7. The CDR3 has 16 amino acids. Germline lookup yields CDR1 SGHNT and CDR2 YYREEE (reference sequence). The CDR3 DNA is TGTGCCAGCAGCTTGCCCGCTTCAGGGGGCCAAGAGACCCAGTACTTC. The encoded protein is CASSLPASGGQETQYF.

This clonotype was seen repeatedly, ten times or more. V gene TRBV5-1 combines with J gene TRBJ1-1, with D possibly TRBD1 on 6 matching bases. Germline loops: CDR1 SGHRS, CDR2 YFSETQ. The length of the CDR3 is 13 residues. V lost 6 bases to trimming and J lost 1 base, with 10 bases between them. The DNA for the CDR3 is TGCGCCAGCAAGGTACAGGGGAACACTGAAGCTTTCTTT. Its protein product is CASKVQGNTEAFF. Supplemented by reference TRBV5-1 and TRBJ1-1, the full variable domain reads KAGVTQTPRYLIKTRGQQVTLSCSPISGHRSVSWYQQTPGQGLQFLFEYFSETQRNKGNFPGRFSGRQFSNSRSEMNVSTLELGDSALYLCASKVQGNTEAFFGQGTRLTVV.

This clonotype showed up just a few times. The chain recombines TRBV7-6 with TRBJ2-3; D is unresolved. Germline CDR1 is SGHVS and CDR2 is FNYEAQ. CDR3 size: 15 residues. V was trimmed by 1 base and J by 3 bases, leaving 11 bases between them. The CDR3 sequence is CASSLVSGRTDTQYF. As DNA, the CDR3 is TGTGCCAGCAGCTTAGTATCCGGCCGAACAGATACGCAGTATTTT. Based on the CDR3 plus reference TRBV7-6 and TRBJ2-3, the full variable domain is GAGVSQSPRYKVTKRGQDVALRCDPISGHVSLYWYRQALGQGPEFLTYFNYEAQQDKSGLPNDRFSAERPEGSISTLTIQRTEQRDSAMYRCASSLVSGRTDTQYFGPGTRLTVL.

This clonotype was observed a handful of times. J is TRBJ2-1 and V is TRBV5-1, with TRBD1 identical over 7 bases. The CDR3 runs to 15 residues. Germline lookup yields CDR1 SGHRS and CDR2 YFSETQ. V gave up 4 bases and J gave up 0 bases; unmatched junction bases: 4. The CDR3 DNA sequence: TGCGCCAGCAGCGGGGGACAGAGCTCCTACAATGAGCAGTTCTTC. Amino acids: CASSGGQSSYNEQFF. Full variable domain (remainder filled in from reference TRBV5-1 and TRBJ2-1): KAGVTQTPRYLIKTRGQQVTLSCSPISGHRSVSWYQQTPGQGLQFLFEYFSETQRNKGNFPGRFSGRQFSNSRSEMNVSTLELGDSALYLCASSGGQSSYNEQFFGPGTRLTVL.

The DNA for the CDR3 is TGTGCCACCGGACGGGGGGGGGGCACAGATACGCAGTATTTT. Translation gives CATGRGGGTDTQYF. The chain joins TRBV15 to TRBJ2-3, with 8 bases matching TRBD2. J gave up 1 base and V 8 bases, and 5 bases lay outside the gene matches. The germline CDR1 and CDR2 sequences are LNHNV and YYDKDF (reference sequence). The CDR3 has 14 amino acids.

At least ten counts were recorded for this clonotype. The gene calls are TRBV5-1 and TRBJ1-6; D unclear. The CDR3 has 14 residues. Germline V gives CDR1 SGHRS, CDR2 YFSETQ. V was clipped by 0 bases and J by 9 bases, with 10 bases between them. CDR3 in amino acids: CASSLAEFVSPLHF. CDR3 nucleotides: TGCGCCAGCAGCTTGGCAGAGTTCGTTTCACCCCTCCACTTT.

Many counts were recorded for this clonotype. The chain carries TRBV20-1 and TRBJ2-3; 9 bases match TRBD1. The CDR3 covers 16 residues. Trimming cost V 4 bases and J 4 bases; bases outside gene matches: 12. Germline V gene data show CDR1 as DFQATT and CDR2 as SNEGSKA (reference sequence). The CDR3 loop is CSATGATGGFADTQYF. The DNA of the CDR3 is TGCAGTGCTACAGGGGCCACAGGGGGCTTTGCAGATACGCAGTATTTT.

Ten or more counts support this clonotype. The V call is TRBV6-1, the J call TRBJ2-7; D may be TRBD2 (5 bases). The germline V gene has CDR1 MNHNS and CDR2 SASEGT. CDR3 length: 13 amino acids. Trimming removed 6 bases at V and 0 bases at J, with 9 bases between. The CDR3 loop reads CASRRASSYEQYF. As DNA, the CDR3 is TGTGCCAGCAGGCGGGCCAGCTCCTACGAGCAGTACTTC.

The chain links TRBV9 to TRBJ2-2; D might be TRBD1 or TRBD2, each matching 5 bases. Germline V gives CDR1 SGDLS, CDR2 YYNGEE. The V end lost 1 base, the J end lost 6 bases, and 10 bases lay between the germline ends. The CDR3 extends over 14 amino acids. The CDR3 DNA is TGTGCCAGCAGCGTAAGAGGGGTGTCCGGGGAGCTGTTTTTT. It translates to CASSVRGVSGELFF.

The rearrangement links TRBV7-2 to TRBJ1-5, with 8 positions matching TRBD1. CDR3 size: 14 residues. With 5 bases clipped from V and 9 bases from J, the junction kept 9 bases outside the gene matches. Germline lookup yields CDR1 SGHTA and CDR2 FQGNSA. CDR3 loop: CASSQGQDPLPQHF. The CDR3 DNA follows: TGTGCCAGCAGCCAGGGACAGGATCCCTTGCCCCAGCATTTT.

This clonotype came up many times. This sequence joins TRBV11-2 and TRBJ2-3; D perhaps matches TRBD1 (6 bases). V was cut by 5 bases and J by 8 bases, with 17 bases left in between. Germline CDR1 SGHAT, CDR2 FQNNGV. This CDR3 is built from 14 residues. DNA for the CDR3: TGTGCCAGCAGCGCCACAGGGAGTGCTATTACGCAGTATTTT. Protein sequence: CASSATGSAITQYF.

Ten or more counts support this clonotype. V usage is TRBV7-2 and J usage is TRBJ1-1; D may be TRBD1 (5 bases). The CDR3 contains 12 residues. Germline-derived CDR1 and CDR2 are SGHTA and FQGNSA. Trimming shortened V by 1 base and J by 10 bases, and 10 bases separated the two germline ends. As DNA, the CDR3 is TGTGCCAGCAGCTTAGGGCCGGGGGGAGCTTTCTTT. Translating gives CASSLGPGGAFF.

This clonotype was recorded many times. CDR3 sequence reads: CASSPEGWVTDTQYF. The CDR3, as DNA: TGTGCCAGCAGCCCTGAGGGGTGGGTCACAGATACGCAGTATTTT. The chain joins TRBV5-6 to TRBJ2-3, with D possibly being TRBD1 or TRBD2 (5 bases each). Trimming cost V 4 bases and J 2 bases, with 14 bases left between them. There are 15 residues in the CDR3. Per the germline V gene, CDR1 is SGHDT and CDR2 is YYEEEE.

The CDR3: CASEQNHSYGYTF. CDR3 in DNA: TGTGCCAGCGAACAGAATCACTCTTATGGCTACACCTTC. V and J are TRBV2 and TRBJ1-2; D unclear. Trimming removed 8 bases from V and 5 bases from J, with 15 bases in between. The CDR3 sequence is 13 residues long. Germline CDR1 is SNHLY and CDR2 is FYNNEI.

In its sample, this clonotype was seen many times. The chain uses TRBV2 and TRBJ1-2, with 7 bases matching TRBD1. Losses at the gene ends were 9 bases for V and 0 bases for J; bases not matched to a gene: 10. Germline-derived CDR1 and CDR2 are SNHLY and FYNNEI. CDR3 length equals 15 residues. CDR3 sequence (DNA): TGTGCCAGTATTTATAGACAGGGAGCTAACTATGGCTACACCTTC. Translation: CASIYRQGANYGYTF.

The table lists this clonotype with many counts. V gene TRBV7-2 combines with J gene TRBJ2-5, with D tentatively TRBD1 (5 bases). Germline assignment: CDR1 SGHTA and CDR2 FQGNSA. Trimming pared 0 bases from V and 0 bases from J, leaving 11 bases between. This CDR3 contains 16 residues. Here the CDR3 DNA reads TGTGCCAGCAGCTTAGCGAAGGGGCTGGACCAAGAGACCCAGTACTTC. Translating gives CASSLAKGLDQETQYF.

To note about this clonotype: This could be a read error, since a much larger clone is one nucleotide away. The CDR3 nucleotides read TGTGCCAGCAGCCCTTATGACAGGGAGTATGAAGAACTGTTTTTT. Its protein is CASSPYDREYEELFF. The rearrangement uses TRBV7-2 and TRBJ1-4; 7 nucleotides agree with TRBD1. Germline assignment: CDR1 SGHTA and CDR2 FQGNSA. This CDR3 has 15 residues.

This clonotype was recorded a few times. The J gene is TRBJ2-7, the V gene TRBV30; 12 nucleotides align to TRBD1. Germline V CDR1 and CDR2: GTSNPN, SVGIG (reference sequence). After removal of 4 bases from V and 6 bases from J, the junction contained 10 bases not matched to a gene. The CDR3 contains 15 residues. The CDR3 loop is CAWNSGQGAYGEQYF. DNA for the CDR3: TGTGCCTGGAATTCGGGACAGGGGGCATACGGCGAGCAGTACTTC.

With respect to this clonotype: This may be a read error: a much more frequent sequence differs by one nucleotide. The rearrangement links TRBV4-3 to TRBJ2-1; TRBD1 or TRBD2 may be the D gene (5 bases each). The V and J ends lost 0 bases and 6 bases respectively, with 15 bases between them. CDR3 length: 16 residues. CDR1 and CDR2 (germline): LGHNA, YSLEER. CDR3 bases: TGCGCCAGCAGCCAAGATCCGGGACGGGGAAGCAATGAGCAGTTCTTC. This translates into CASSQDPGRGSNEQFF.

This clonotype was detected ten times or more. This sequence joins TRBV11-1 and TRBJ2-3; 9 bases are shared with TRBD2. The V segment lost 1 base and the J segment 2 bases; nucleotides outside the gene matches: 7. Germline lookup yields CDR1 SGHAT and CDR2 FQDESV (reference sequence). The CDR3 has 17 amino acids. The CDR3 loop is CASSLDGLASFTDTQYF. CDR3 DNA sequence: TGTGCCAGCAGCTTAGACGGACTAGCGAGTTTCACAGATACGCAGTATTTT.

This clonotype was seen repeatedly, ten times or more. The genes are TRBV2 and TRBJ2-7; D may be TRBD2 (5 bases). Trimming removed 3 bases from V and 2 bases from J, with 8 bases in between. This CDR3 spans 13 amino acids. In germline, CDR1 is SNHLY, CDR2 FYNNEI. CDR3 sequence: CASSDPGTYEQYF. DNA of the CDR3: TGTGCCAGCAGTGATCCGGGAACCTACGAGCAGTACTTC.

This clonotype has only a few counts. The V and J genes are TRBV4-3 and TRBJ2-1; no clear D. This CDR3 contains 14 residues. Trimming took off 5 bases at V and 4 bases at J, with 12 bases between the two ends. CDR1 and CDR2 from the germline V gene are LGHNA and YSLEER. CDR3 nucleotides: TGCGCCAGCAGCATCCGCCGCGAGTACAATGAGCAGTTCTTC. This codes for CASSIRREYNEQFF.

This clonotype was observed many times. The chain has TRBV27 and TRBJ1-2, with 7 bases lining up with TRBD1. There are 16 residues in the CDR3. Germline V gene data show CDR1 as MNHEY and CDR2 as SMNVEV (reference sequence). Losses at the gene ends were 5 bases for V and 8 bases for J; bases not matched to a gene: 17. The CDR3 nucleotides read TGTGCCAGCAGTAAAAATTACGACAGGGCCCTATACGGCTACACCTTC. This encodes CASSKNYDRALYGYTF.

There are a few counts of this clonotype. The chain combines TRBV15 with TRBJ1-6; 7 nucleotides agree with TRBD1. The CDR3 has 17 amino acids. J gave up 5 bases and V 1 base, and 8 bases lay outside the gene matches. The germline V gene has CDR1 LNHNV and CDR2 YYDKDF (reference sequence). The CDR3 loop reads CATSRVTGVVNNSPLHF. The CDR3 coding sequence is TGTGCCACCAGCAGAGTAACAGGGGTCGTGAATAATTCACCCCTCCACTTT.

The genes are TRBV20-1 and TRBJ1-1; no reliable D call. Trimming stripped 3 bases from V and 6 bases from J, with 14 bases between. The CDR3 extends over 13 amino acids. The germline CDR1 and CDR2 sequences are DFQATT and SNEGSKA (reference sequence). CDR3 loop: CSARRVEGPEAFF. DNA for the CDR3: TGCAGTGCTAGGCGGGTAGAGGGCCCTGAAGCTTTCTTT.

The table lists this clonotype with many counts. The V and J genes are TRBV4-2 and TRBJ2-3; 8 bases fit TRBD2. The CDR3 runs 16 residues. Germline CDR1 LGHNA, CDR2 YNFKEQ. Unmatched junction bases numbered 3, after V lost 1 base and J lost 0 bases. The CDR3 region is CASSQVGGGSTDTQYF. The DNA of the CDR3 is TGTGCCAGCAGCCAAGTAGGCGGGGGGAGCACAGATACGCAGTATTTT.

As for this clonotype: At one of its ends the junction is not consistent with the germline gene, which may arise from a read error. The CDR3 coding sequence is TGTACCAGCAGTTCAGGCTCTGGGGGGGCGCATATGAACACTGAAGCTTTCTTT. Translating gives CTSSSGSGGAHMNTEAFF. The rearrangement joins TRBV2 to TRBJ1-1, with D possibly TRBD1 on 6 matching bases. The germline V gene has CDR1 SNHLY and CDR2 FYNNEI. This CDR3 is 18 amino acids long.

The sample holds many counts of this clonotype. The chain recombines TRBV7-2 with TRBJ2-7, with TRBD2 identical over 14 bases. Per germline, CDR1 SGHTA and CDR2 FQGNSA. This CDR3 has 16 amino acids. With 0 bases clipped from V and 4 bases from J, the junction kept 2 bases outside the gene matches. The CDR3 is CASSLAGLAGEYEQYV. In DNA, the CDR3 is TGTGCCAGCAGCTTAGCGGGACTAGCGGGGGAGTACGAGCAGTACGTC.

This clonotype has a handful of counts. The chain is built from TRBV5-4 and TRBJ2-2; 10 bases match TRBD1. The germline V gene encodes CDR1 SGHNT and CDR2 YYREEE (reference sequence). The junction had 8 bases not matched to a gene; V was cut back by 1 base and J by 8 bases. The CDR3 sequence is 16 residues long. CDR3 nucleotide sequence: TGTGCCAGCAGCTTGCACCCCGGGACAGGGGCGGGGGAGCTGTTTTTT. It specifies CASSLHPGTGAGELFF.

This clonotype has a count of ten or more. This chain joins TRBV20-1 and TRBJ2-1; D is possibly TRBD1 or TRBD2 (5 bases each). Deletions cut 5 bases from V and 2 bases from J, with 13 bases between. CDR1 is DFQATT, CDR2 SNEGSKA, per germline (reference sequence). The CDR3 totals 14 residues. CDR3 sequence (DNA): TGCAGTGCTGGGGCGGGTGCCCCCTACAATGAGCAGTTCTTC. Translation: CSAGAGAPYNEQFF.

This clonotype was seen many times. The CDR3 region is CASSQDRGQEKFF. The CDR3 DNA reads as TGTGCCAGCAGCCAAGATAGGGGACAGGAGAAGTTCTTC. The chain recombines TRBV4-2 with TRBJ2-1; 8 bases are shared with TRBD1. Trimming at V came to 0 bases and at J to 14 bases, leaving 6 bases not matched to a gene. CDR1 and CDR2 (germline): LGHNA, YNFKEQ. The CDR3 sequence is 13 residues long.